This T cell receptor (beta chain) originates from a study of cytomegalovirus exposure and HLA in healthy donors. The CDR3 runs 13 residues. Germline loops: CDR1 SGHNT, CDR2 YYREEE (reference sequence). Trimming at V came to 3 bases and at J to 9 bases, leaving 6 bases not matched to a gene. This PCR relied on a set of 60 Vbeta primers and 13 Jbeta primers. Assay used: immunoSEQ multiplex PCR; TCRdb lists only in-frame clones, some missing. The repertoire includes roughly 150,000 clones, almost 80% of them detected once, and under 0.8% sits in the top ten. The V gene is TRBV5-4, the J gene TRBJ2-7, with 10 bases fitting TRBD1. The sequence was obtained from a male donor in good health and CMV-seronegative. The material sequenced was PBMCs. CDR3: CASSWDRGRAQYF. The CDR3 DNA is TGTGCCAGCAGCTGGGACAGGGGTAGGGCGCAGTACTTC.